The clone carrying this TCR beta chain appeared a few times. Its matching antigen is unknown. This specimen comes from a study of human T cells and chemical hapten exposure. Study observations and caveats: Because all patients had alopecia, their immune responses might differ from healthy ones.

The time point here: pre-sensitization, week 0. Indicated treatment: therapeutic diphenylcyclopropenone sensitization with weekly scalp DPC. As originally analysed: A per-sample median of 95,638 TCRs was observed, with a range of roughly 20,000 to 690,600. TCRdb reprocessed the RACE reads with MiXCR, giving one entry per CDR3 protein. None of the V and J calls come from the authors' own analysis; TCRdb made them. The data show roughly 250,000 distinct CDR3 sequences, approximately 8.6% seen once. This CDR3 is 18 amino acids long. Per germline, CDR1 LGHNA and CDR2 YNFKEQ. Trimming cost V 3 bases and J 6 bases; bases outside gene matches: 10.

Material: whole blood, obtained in connection with sensitization to the hapten diphenylcyclopropenone (DPC). The rearrangement joins TRBV4-2 to TRBJ2-1; 14 bases map to TRBD2. The sequence was obtained from a woman between 40 and 50 years old with alopecia areata. Some clones in this sample may be carry-over from other donors' samples. This CDR3 is CASSHNTGTSGSSNEQFF. In DNA, the CDR3 is TGTGCCAGCAGCCACAACACCGGGACTAGCGGGAGTTCCAATGAGCAGTTCTTC.